These 12 T cell receptor beta chains share one sample of origin, sequenced in a study of cytomegalovirus exposure and HLA in healthy donors. The method was immunoSEQ multiplex PCR; TCRdb's version includes in-frame clones alone and lacks a portion of them. The table lists 200,000 or so clones, about 79% of them singletons. The specimen sequenced was PBMCs. These receptors were obtained from a woman in her 30s in good health and CMV-seropositive.

Written as DNA, the CDR3 is TGTGCCAGCAGTTTAGCGGGAGGTTCCTACAATGAGCAGTTCTTC. Its protein is CASSLAGGSYNEQFF. This chain connects TRBV27 to TRBJ2-1, with 8 bases aligning to TRBD2. With 2 bases clipped from V and 1 base from J, the junction kept 1 base outside the gene matches. Germline CDR1 reads MNHEY; CDR2 reads SMNVEV (reference sequence). This CDR3 has 15 amino acids.

The chain has TRBV30 and TRBJ2-1; D not resolved. CDR1 is GTSNPN, CDR2 SVGIG, per germline (reference sequence). The CDR3 sequence is 11 residues long. V shed 4 bases and J shed 4 bases, with 5 bases lying between them. CDR3 nucleotide sequence: TGTGCCTGGAATGAGTACAATGAGCAGTTCTTC. Encoded protein: CAWNEYNEQFF.

This clone was picked up one time. The chain recombines TRBV18 with TRBJ2-6, with unresolved D. The germline CDR1 and CDR2 sequences are KGHSH and LQKENI. With 8 bases removed from V and 0 bases from J, the gap between germline ends came to 8 bases. The CDR3 loop spans 14 amino acids. CDR3 in amino acids: CASPTGSGANVLTF. The CDR3 nucleotides read TGTGCCAGCCCTACTGGCTCTGGGGCCAACGTCCTGACTTTC.

Written as DNA, the CDR3 is TGTGCCAGCAGTACTTTACAAGGGGAGGGCTATGGCTACACCTTC. This codes for CASSTLQGEGYGYTF. V and J are TRBV28 and TRBJ1-2; TRBD1 is a possible D gene (5 bases). The CDR3 runs to 15 residues. V dropped 5 bases and J dropped 4 bases, with 17 bases sitting between them. The germline V gene has CDR1 MDHEN and CDR2 SYDVKM.

This clone has only a few counts. The chain is built from TRBV7-8 and TRBJ2-7; D is ambiguous. The CDR3 length is 11 residues. V lost 4 bases to trimming and J lost 6 bases, with 7 bases between them. Germline V CDR1 and CDR2: SGHVS, FQNEAQ. The CDR3 sequence: CASSSGIEQYF. Written as DNA, the CDR3 is TGTGCCAGCAGCTCCGGTATCGAGCAGTACTTC.

The rearrangement links TRBV18 to TRBJ2-1; 9 bases line up with TRBD1. This CDR3 is built from 17 residues. Germline V gene lookup returns CDR1 KGHSH and CDR2 LQKENI. V dropped 4 bases and J dropped 9; count of bases not matched to a gene: 16. The CDR3 DNA follows: TGTGCCAGCTCACTACAAACAGGGGGCGTAGTATCCGGTGAGCAGTTCTTC. Its protein product is CASSLQTGGVVSGEQFF.

The gene calls are TRBV28 and TRBJ2-1; the match to TRBD2 covers 10 bases. Looked up from germline, CDR1 is MDHEN and CDR2 is SYDVKM. V was pared by 4 bases and J by 8 bases, with 11 bases of the junction left unmatched. The CDR3 sequence is 16 residues long. CDR3: CASSSNSGRSWYEQFF. The CDR3 nucleotides read TGTGCCAGCAGTTCGAATAGCGGGAGGAGTTGGTATGAGCAGTTCTTC.

The V call is TRBV5-1, the J call TRBJ2-1, with D perhaps TRBD1 (6 bases). CDR1 SGHRS and CDR2 YFSETQ come from the germline V gene. This CDR3 comprises 15 residues. The ends were cut back, 2 bases at V and 0 bases at J, with 9 bases in the middle. CDR3 loop: CASSFDRSSYNEQFF. CDR3 sequence (DNA): TGCGCCAGCAGCTTCGACAGGAGCTCCTACAATGAGCAGTTCTTC.

The chain links TRBV5-1 to TRBJ1-3, with D possibly TRBD1 on 5 matching bases. V was shortened by 0 bases and J by 0 bases, with 13 bases between the two germline ends. CDR1 and CDR2 from the germline V gene are SGHRS and YFSETQ. The CDR3 is 17 amino acids. CDR3 sequence: CASSLAGGALSGNTIYF. The CDR3, as DNA: TGCGCCAGCAGCTTGGCGGGGGGAGCCCTCTCTGGAAACACCATATATTTT.

This clone was counted once. This chain uses TRBV9 with TRBJ1-2, with D unclear. CDR3 length: 15 amino acids. Germline CDR1 SGDLS, CDR2 YYNGEE. Trimming cost V 0 bases and J 2 bases, with 11 bases left between them. CDR3 sequence reads: CASSVALRENYGYTF. The CDR3 coding sequence is TGTGCCAGCAGCGTAGCCCTGCGGGAGAACTATGGCTACACCTTC. The full variable domain, with the rest looked up from reference TRBV9 and TRBJ1-2, is DSGVTQTPKHLITATGQRVTLRCSPRSGDLSVYWYQQSLDQGLQFLIQYYNGEERAKGNILERFSAQQFPDLHSELNLSSLELGDSALYFCASSVALRENYGYTFGSGTRLTVV.

V usage is TRBV5-5 and J usage is TRBJ1-3; maybe TRBD1 (5 bases). CDR1 is SGHKS, CDR2 YYEKEE, per germline (reference sequence). The CDR3 has 16 residues. Deletions cut 4 bases from V and 0 bases from J, with 14 bases between. CDR3 protein: CASSVRDSSSGNTIYF. Here the CDR3 DNA reads TGTGCCAGCAGCGTCCGGGACTCAAGCTCTGGAAACACCATATATTTT.

The rearrangement joins TRBV5-1 to TRBJ2-3; 7 bases are a match to TRBD2. Germline CDR1 is SGHRS and CDR2 is YFSETQ. J lost 6 bases, V lost 0 bases, and 7 bases had no gene match. The CDR3 is 15 amino acids. As DNA, the CDR3 is TGCGCCAGCAGCTTGGGAGGGAGGGATTTGGATACGCAGTATTTT. Translated: CASSLGGRDLDTQYF.